This T cell receptor beta chain emerged from a study of shared clonotypes between healthy human individuals. The naive CD8 subset, CD45RO-negative cells positively selected for CCR7, excluded terminally differentiated effector memory CD45RA+ cells. This CDR3 contains 17 residues. Repertoires were generated with immunoSEQ multiplex PCR, while TCRdb's copy carries only in-frame clones and drops some. The sample consists of about 580,000 clones, roughly 98% of them appearing once. The sample comprised naive CD8+ T cells sorted from blood. This sequence joins TRBV12-2 and TRBJ2-3; the table's D call of TRBD2 was not tested on the DNA. TRBV12-2 is a pseudogene locus. This sequence originates from a man aged 30 to 45 in good health. Written as DNA, the CDR3 is TGTGCAAGTCGCTCTTGGACTAGCGGAACACTCACAGATACGCAGTATTTT. It translates to CASRSWTSGTLTDTQYF.